Below are 21 T cell receptor beta chains sequenced from a single sample in a study of CXCR3-negative and CXCR3-positive naive CD8 T cells. The libraries of TRB cDNA were prepared using 5' RACE with UMI labels. TCRdb reprocessed the 5' RACE reads, with one entry per CDR3 protein and no DNA. The sample totals roughly 71,000 distinct CDR3 sequences. The specimen was naive CXCR3- CD8+ T cells from blood. Subset defined: CD45RO-CCR7+CD27+CD95- naive CD8+ T cells lacking CXCR3 (TNR3-). These receptors came from a human donor in good health. Some clones in this sample may be carry-over from other donors' samples.

The gene calls are TRBV29-1 and TRBJ2-2; TCRdb outputs TRBD2, but without DNA this stays unchecked. This CDR3 has 13 amino acids. Per germline, CDR1 SQVTM and CDR2 ANQGSEA. CDR3 protein: CSVEDKGPGELFF.

This chain uses TRBV12-3 or TRBV12-4 with TRBJ2-5; the TRBD1 assignment by TCRdb is unverifiable without DNA. This CDR3 has 14 amino acids. CDR3 loop: CASSLEGVWETQYF.

This chain joins TRBV9 and TRBJ2-7; lacking DNA, the TRBD2 call made by TCRdb goes unchecked. Germline CDR1 is SGDLS and CDR2 is YYNGEE. The CDR3 length is 14 residues. This CDR3 is CASSVGLAGDEQYF.

The chain combines TRBV19 with TRBJ2-7; no DNA is available, so the TRBD2 call from TCRdb remains unchecked. The germline V gene has CDR1 LNHDA and CDR2 SQIVND (reference sequence). The CDR3 is made up of 14 amino acids. The CDR3 is CASSGLAGFYEQYF.

The chain recombines TRBV5-5 with TRBJ2-7; TCRdb calls TRBD2, which cannot be checked without DNA. The CDR3 consists of 13 residues. Germline loops: CDR1 SGHKS, CDR2 YYEKEE (reference sequence). The CDR3 sequence is CASSTPPAYEQYF.

This chain joins TRBV7-2 and TRBJ2-7. This CDR3 is built from 14 residues. The germline V gene has CDR1 SGHTA and CDR2 FQGNSA. The CDR3 loop reads CASSLFDPAYEQYF.

The gene calls are TRBV7-9 and TRBJ2-1; TCRdb indicates TRBD2, and absent DNA this call remains unverified. There are 15 residues in the CDR3. Germline V gene data show CDR1 as SEHNR and CDR2 as FQNEAQ (reference sequence). CDR3 sequence reads: CASSSTSGSLNEQFF.

The chain links TRBV15 to TRBJ2-4; TCRdb reports TRBD1, a call that lacks DNA to check it against. The CDR3 is made up of 15 amino acids. Germline V gene lookup returns CDR1 LNHNV and CDR2 YYDKDF (reference sequence). The CDR3 spells CATSRDDGSGDIQYF.

The rearrangement joins TRBV7-9 to TRBJ2-1; TCRdb reports TRBD2, a call that lacks DNA to check it against. The CDR3 runs to 16 residues. Germline loops: CDR1 SEHNR, CDR2 FQNEAQ (reference sequence). Here the CDR3 reads CASSRIGGSRLDEQFF.

V and J are TRBV5-1 and TRBJ2-2; the TRBD1 assignment by TCRdb is unverifiable without DNA. Germline V lookup: CDR1 SGHRS, CDR2 YFSETQ. This CDR3 spans 18 amino acids. CDR3 region: CASSLGRTRAFQAGELFF.

This chain connects TRBV6-4 to TRBJ1-1; the D call of TRBD1 rests on TCRdb alone, since no DNA is present to check it. Germline V CDR1 and CDR2: MRHNA, SNTAGT. The CDR3 consists of 13 residues. The CDR3: CASSDRGNTEAFF.

V usage is TRBV29-1 and J usage is TRBJ1-1; the D gene TCRdb calls, TRBD1, cannot be checked with no DNA. CDR3 length equals 12 residues. Germline CDR1 SQVTM, CDR2 ANQGSEA. CDR3 residues: CSARTGGTEAFF.

The CDR3 protein is CASSPQGLGSGGPSAEYF. This rearrangement joins TRBV12-3 or TRBV12-4 to TRBJ2-5; TCRdb returns TRBD2, unconfirmable since there is no DNA. The CDR3 is made up of 18 amino acids.

V gene TRBV20-1 combines with J gene TRBJ2-2; the D call from TCRdb, TRBD2, cannot be confirmed without DNA. This CDR3 is 16 amino acids long. Germline V gives CDR1 DFQATT, CDR2 SNEGSKA (reference sequence). The CDR3: CSARDRSGIRIGELFF.

The chain is built from TRBV27 and TRBJ2-7; the TCRdb D gene call, TRBD1, has no DNA to confirm it. The CDR3 is made up of 15 amino acids. From germline, CDR1 is MNHEY and CDR2 SMNVEV (reference sequence). The CDR3 loop reads CASSPNRDTSYEQYF.

The chain joins TRBV7-2 to TRBJ2-5; the TRBD2 assignment by TCRdb is unverifiable without DNA. The V gene's germline CDR1 is SGHTA and CDR2 FQGNSA. CDR3 length equals 18 residues. CDR3 in amino acids: CASSLTQVLGENQETQYF. Complete variable domain (other parts from reference TRBV7-2 and TRBJ2-5): GAGVSQSPSNKVTEKGKDVELRCDPISGHTALYWYRQSLGQGLEFLIYFQGNSAPDKSGLPSDRFSAERTGGSVSTLTIQRTQQEDSAVYLCASSLTQVLGENQETQYFGPGTRLLVL.

The chain carries TRBV11-2 and TRBJ2-1. The CDR3 spans 16 residues. CDR1 SGHAT and CDR2 FQNNGV come from the germline V gene. The CDR3 is CASSSYDVYSYNEQFF.

V usage is TRBV11-2 and J usage is TRBJ2-5; lacking DNA, the TRBD2 call made by TCRdb goes unchecked. Germline loops: CDR1 SGHAT, CDR2 FQNNGV. This CDR3 region has 16 residues. CDR3 loop: CASSLGPLAPEETQYF.

This chain joins TRBV29-1 and TRBJ2-7; TCRdb's D call of TRBD2 is untestable without DNA. Germline V gene sequence: CDR1 SQVTM, CDR2 ANQGSEA. This CDR3 spans 15 amino acids. The chain's CDR3 is CSVEGAGGSSYEQYF.

V gene TRBV5-6 combines with J gene TRBJ1-4; TCRdb names TRBD1, which stays unverified in the absence of DNA. CDR1 is SGHDT, CDR2 YYEEEE, per germline. The CDR3 contains 13 residues. CDR3 loop: CASSGTENEKLFF.

This rearrangement joins TRBV4-1 to TRBJ2-1; TCRdb's assignment of TRBD1 cannot be checked, as there is no DNA. The CDR3 has 15 residues. Per germline, CDR1 MGHRA and CDR2 YSYEKL. The CDR3 loop is CASSQVGGSTNEQFF.